The 9 T cell receptor beta chains given below trace back to one sample, sequenced in a study of cytomegalovirus exposure and HLA in healthy donors. The PCR had 60 Vbeta and 13 Jbeta primers. TCRdb keeps only in-frame clones here, not all; method: immunoSEQ multiplex PCR. The table gives about 130,000 clones; the top ten clones make up 2.2% of it. The sample taken for sequencing was PBMCs. These TCRs come from a middle-aged man in good health and CMV-seronegative.

For the CDR3, the DNA is TGTGCCTGGGAGGGACTAGCGGGAAACGAGCAGTACTTC. Amino acid sequence: CAWEGLAGNEQYF. This chain joins TRBV30 and TRBJ2-7, with 13 bases fitting TRBD2. Germline trimming cut 5 bases from V and 5 bases from J; bases unmatched to any gene: 3. This CDR3 region has 13 residues. Germline V gene sequence: CDR1 GTSNPN, CDR2 SVGIG (reference sequence).

The chain couples TRBV6-6 to TRBJ2-5, with TRBD1 as a possible D gene (5 bases). Trimming left V 9 bases short and J 5 bases short, with 13 bases between. The CDR3 runs to 12 residues. Per the germline V gene, CDR1 is MNHNY and CDR2 is SVGAGI (reference sequence). The CDR3 DNA reads TGTGCCAGTGCCCAGGGAACCGAGACCCAGTACTTC. Translating it yields CASAQGTETQYF.

The chain combines TRBV9 with TRBJ1-2, with D possibly being TRBD1 (5 bases). Germline values: CDR1 SGDLS, CDR2 YYNGEE. Trimming cost V 3 bases and J 1 base, with 7 bases left between them. The CDR3 covers 13 residues. CDR3 in amino acids: CASSAGFNYGYTF. CDR3 nucleotides: TGTGCCAGCAGCGCAGGGTTTAACTATGGCTACACCTTC. The entire variable domain, with the rest obtained from reference TRBV9 and TRBJ1-2, is as follows: DSGVTQTPKHLITATGQRVTLRCSPRSGDLSVYWYQQSLDQGLQFLIQYYNGEERAKGNILERFSAQQFPDLHSELNLSSLELGDSALYFCASSAGFNYGYTFGSGTRLTVV.

The chain uses TRBV5-1 and TRBJ1-6; the D gene is possibly TRBD1 (5 bases). Trimming removed 4 bases at V and 6 bases at J, with 11 bases between. The CDR3 has 14 residues. Germline V gene lookup returns CDR1 SGHRS and CDR2 YFSETQ. Written as DNA, the CDR3 is TGCGCCAGCAGCCGGGGGGTCATTAATTCACCCCTCCACTTT. Amino acids: CASSRGVINSPLHF.

The chain carries TRBV7-9 and TRBJ2-1; 11 bases agree with TRBD2. This CDR3 is 17 amino acids long. J gave up 6 bases and V 2 bases, and 9 bases lay outside the gene matches. CDR1 SEHNR and CDR2 FQNEAQ come from the germline V gene (reference sequence). CDR3 nucleotide sequence: TGTGCCAGCAGCTTACCATTAGCGGGAGGGTTTAGCAATGAGCAGTTCTTC. Its translation is CASSLPLAGGFSNEQFF.

The chain employs TRBV5-3 and TRBJ1-1, with D perhaps TRBD1 (5 bases). TRBV5-3 is an ORF; its function is uncertain. V was trimmed by 5 bases and J by 3 bases, leaving 23 bases between them. The CDR3 consists of 17 residues. CDR3 protein: CARRPTRGGVRYTEAFF. The DNA for the CDR3 is TGTGCCAGAAGACCAACTCGGGGAGGGGTTAGGTACACTGAAGCTTTCTTT.

The chain couples TRBV11-2 to TRBJ2-3, with 13 bases that match TRBD2. V trimming: 5 bases; J trimming: 3 bases; junction bases outside the gene matches: 8. The CDR3 consists of 17 residues. Germline V CDR1 and CDR2: SGHAT, FQNNGV. For the CDR3, the DNA is TGTGCCAGCAGCCCGACTAGCGGGAGGACGCCGACAGATACGCAGTATTTT. This gives the protein CASSPTSGRTPTDTQYF.

The chain has TRBV5-4 and TRBJ1-2; TRBD1 is a possible D gene (6 bases). Germline V gene data show CDR1 as SGHNT and CDR2 as YYREEE (reference sequence). The CDR3 has 12 amino acids. V lost 6 bases to trimming and J lost 3 bases, with 9 bases between them. The DNA of the CDR3 is TGTGCCAGCACAGGGGTGGACTATGGCTACACCTTC. Translating gives CASTGVDYGYTF. The entire variable domain, with the rest obtained from reference TRBV5-4 and TRBJ1-2, is as follows: ETGVTQSPTHLIKTRGQQVTLRCSSQSGHNTVSWYQQALGQGPQFIFQYYREEENGRGNFPPRFSGLQFPNYSSELNVNALELDDSALYLCASTGVDYGYTFGSGTRLTVV.

The chain recombines TRBV5-1 with TRBJ2-1; TRBD2 matches at 7 bases. The V segment lost 0 bases and the J segment 1 base; nucleotides outside the gene matches: 7. CDR1 SGHRS and CDR2 YFSETQ come from the germline V gene. This CDR3 spans 17 amino acids. CDR3 sequence reads: CASSLAELAYSYNEQFF. The DNA for the CDR3 is TGCGCCAGCAGCTTGGCCGAACTAGCGTATTCCTACAATGAGCAGTTCTTC. Full variable domain (missing parts from reference TRBV5-1 and TRBJ2-1): KAGVTQTPRYLIKTRGQQVTLSCSPISGHRSVSWYQQTPGQGLQFLFEYFSETQRNKGNFPGRFSGRQFSNSRSEMNVSTLELGDSALYLCASSLAELAYSYNEQFFGPGTRLTVL.